Sequencing of this TCR beta chain was carried out in a study of blood T cell repertoires in COVID-19. Clones were read by immunoSEQ multiplex PCR, and TCRdb kept only the in-frame ones, dropping some. The sample includes more than 100,000 clones, roughly 90% seen only once; the top ten take more than 2%. Trimming at V came to 2 bases and at J to 8 bases, leaving 13 bases not matched to a gene. Per germline, CDR1 GTSNPN and CDR2 SVGIG (reference sequence). The CDR3 extends over 15 amino acids. Input material: peripheral blood. The clonotype was recovered from a man between 70 and 80 years old with active COVID-19. J is TRBJ1-1 and V is TRBV30; 8 bases line up with TRBD1. For the CDR3, the DNA is TGTGCCTGGAGTCTCTCCCTTGGGGACAGGCGAGAAGCTTTCTTT. Residues: CAWSLSLGDRREAFF. The entire variable domain, with the rest obtained from reference TRBV30 and TRBJ1-1, is as follows: SQTIHQWPATLVQPVGSPLSLECTVEGTSNPNLYWYRQAAGRGLQLLFYSVGIGQISSEVPQNLSASRPQDRQFILSSKKLLLSDSGFYLCAWSLSLGDRREAFFGQGTRLTVV.